Listed below are T cell receptor beta chains from one sample, sequenced in a study of cytomegalovirus exposure and HLA in healthy donors. TCRdb keeps only in-frame clones here, not all; method: immunoSEQ multiplex PCR. Here the sample spans around 220,000 clones, approximately 80% being singletons. The material sequenced was PBMCs. The source of these receptors is a woman in her twenties or thirties in good health and CMV-seropositive. Both conserved end residues are part of each CDR3. A D gene is named only where the DNA matches it firmly. Size is omitted from some rows. Given values are once, few, many or a class for expanded clones.

d_call: NA
j_call: TRBJ1-5
clone_size: NA
v_call: TRBV7-8
cdr3_nt: TGTGCCAGCAGCTTAGCCAGGGGAAGCAATCAGCCCCAGCATTTT
cdr3_aa: CASSLARGSNQPQHF

d_call: NA
j_call: TRBJ2-3
clone_size: NA
v_call: TRBV30
cdr3_nt: TGTGCCTGGAAAGAGACAGATACGCAGTATTTT
cdr3_aa: CAWKETDTQYF

d_call: TRBD1
j_call: TRBJ1-2
clone_size: few
v_call: TRBV5-4
cdr3_nt: TGTGCCAGCAGCAAGACAGGGGACTATGGCTACACCTTC
cdr3_aa: CASSKTGDYGYTF

d_call: NA
j_call: TRBJ2-7
clone_size: NA
v_call: TRBV4-1
cdr3_nt: TGCGCCAGCAGCCAAGTCTCACTAGACTCCTACGAGCAGTACTTC
cdr3_aa: CASSQVSLDSYEQYF

d_call: NA
j_call: TRBJ1-1
clone_size: NA
v_call: TRBV7-3
cdr3_nt: TGTGCCAGCAGCTTAGTCCCAGTGGACACTGAAGCTTTCTTT
cdr3_aa: CASSLVPVDTEAFF

d_call: NA
j_call: TRBJ2-7
clone_size: NA
v_call: TRBV5-8
cdr3_nt: TGTGCCAGCAGCCCGGGGCGAGGGGAGCAGTACTTC
cdr3_aa: CASSPGRGEQYF

d_call: NA
j_call: TRBJ2-1
clone_size: few
v_call: TRBV5-1
cdr3_nt: TGCGCCAGCAGCTTGTTCGTGGCAGGCAATGAGCAGTTCTTC
cdr3_aa: CASSLFVAGNEQFF

d_call: TRBD2
j_call: TRBJ2-1
clone_size: few
v_call: TRBV10-3
cdr3_nt: TGTGCCATCAGTTCCACTAGCGGGAGGGCCAATGAGCAGTTCTTC
cdr3_aa: CAISSTSGRANEQFF

d_call: TRBD1
j_call: TRBJ2-3
clone_size: NA
v_call: TRBV4-2
cdr3_nt: TGTGCCAGCAGCCCATCCCACAGGGGGCAACGGGCAGATACGCAGTATTTT
cdr3_aa: CASSPSHRGQRADTQYF

d_call: NA
j_call: TRBJ2-1
clone_size: NA
v_call: TRBV5-1
cdr3_nt: TGCGCCAGCAGCTTGGGCGGGCGATACAATGAGCAGTTCTTC
cdr3_aa: CASSLGGRYNEQFF

d_call: TRBD2
j_call: TRBJ2-1
clone_size: NA
v_call: TRBV6-5
cdr3_nt: TGTGCCAGCAGGAGACTAGCGGGAGAGTACAATGAGCAGTTCTTC
cdr3_aa: CASRRLAGEYNEQFF

d_call: NA
j_call: TRBJ1-1
clone_size: NA
v_call: TRBV6-5
cdr3_nt: TGTGCCAGCGGACGGGGGGAGAACACTGAAGCTTTCTTT
cdr3_aa: CASGRGENTEAFF

d_call: NA
j_call: TRBJ2-7
clone_size: NA
v_call: TRBV5-5
cdr3_nt: TGTGCCAGCAGCCTGGACCCGACCCTGGGGGAGCAGTACTTC
cdr3_aa: CASSLDPTLGEQYF

d_call: NA
j_call: TRBJ2-5
clone_size: NA
v_call: TRBV29-1
cdr3_nt: TGCAGCGTGCCCGACAACATGAGCCAAGAGACCCAGTACTTC
cdr3_aa: CSVPDNMSQETQYF

d_call: NA
j_call: TRBJ1-2
clone_size: few
v_call: TRBV2
cdr3_nt: TGTGCCAGCAGTGAACACCGGACTGGCGGCTACACCTTC
cdr3_aa: CASSEHRTGGYTF

d_call: NA
j_call: TRBJ2-5
clone_size: NA
v_call: TRBV5-1
cdr3_nt: TGCGCCAGCAGCTTACAGGCAGAAGAGACCCAGTACTTC
cdr3_aa: CASSLQAEETQYF

d_call: NA
j_call: TRBJ1-2
clone_size: NA
v_call: TRBV5-6
cdr3_nt: TGTGCCAGCAGCCTCTATTCAGCCGACAGCCACTATGGCTACACCTTC
cdr3_aa: CASSLYSADSHYGYTF

d_call: NA
j_call: TRBJ2-5
clone_size: NA
v_call: TRBV5-1
cdr3_nt: TGCGCCAGCAGACCTTTTGGGGGAGTCCAAGAGACCCAGTACTTC
cdr3_aa: CASRPFGGVQETQYF

d_call: NA
j_call: TRBJ2-3
clone_size: NA
v_call: TRBV5-4
cdr3_nt: TGTGCCAGCAGCTATTACAACACAGATACGCAGTATTTT
cdr3_aa: CASSYYNTDTQYF